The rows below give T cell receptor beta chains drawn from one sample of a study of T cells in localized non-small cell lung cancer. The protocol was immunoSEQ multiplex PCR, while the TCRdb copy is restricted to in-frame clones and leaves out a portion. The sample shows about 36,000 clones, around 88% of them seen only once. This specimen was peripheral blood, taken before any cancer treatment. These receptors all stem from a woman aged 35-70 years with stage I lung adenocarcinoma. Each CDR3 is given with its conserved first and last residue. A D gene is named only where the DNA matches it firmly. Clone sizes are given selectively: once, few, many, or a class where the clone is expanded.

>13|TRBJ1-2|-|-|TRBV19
CASSISGFYGYTF
TGTGCCAGTAGTATCTCCGGGTTCTACGGCTACACCTTC
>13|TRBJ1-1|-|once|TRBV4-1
CASSQERGTEAFF
TGCGCCAGCAGCCAAGAGAGGGGGACTGAAGCTTTCTTT
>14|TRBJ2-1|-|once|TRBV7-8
CASSLAGELNEQFF
TGTGCCAGCAGCTTAGCGGGAGAGCTCAATGAGCAGTTCTTC
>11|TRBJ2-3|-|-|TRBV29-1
CSAAHMDTQYF
TGCAGCGCCGCCCATATGGATACGCAGTATTTT
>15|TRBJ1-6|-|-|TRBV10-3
CAISEYAAPDSPLHF
TGTGCCATCAGTGAGTATGCCGCCCCAGATTCACCCCTCCACTTT
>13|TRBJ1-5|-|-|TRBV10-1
CAPPGGSNQPQHF
TGCGCCCCCCCCGGGGGCAGTAATCAGCCCCAGCATTTT
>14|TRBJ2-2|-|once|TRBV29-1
CSVEETVNTGELFF
TGCAGCGTTGAAGAGACAGTTAACACCGGGGAGCTGTTTTTT
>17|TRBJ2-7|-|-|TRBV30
CAWSIEGARGRSYEQYF
TGTGCCTGGAGTATTGAGGGGGCCCGGGGGCGGTCCTACGAGCAGTACTTC
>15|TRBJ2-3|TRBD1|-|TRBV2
CASHGLRGSRGTQYF
TGTGCCAGCCACGGGCTCAGGGGGTCCAGGGGTACGCAGTATTTT
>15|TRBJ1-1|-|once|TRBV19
CASSPPGVSVTEAFF
TGTGCCAGTAGCCCCCCCGGGGTAAGTGTCACTGAAGCTTTCTTT
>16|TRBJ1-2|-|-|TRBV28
CASSLWVGGMGYGYTF
TGTGCCAGCAGTTTATGGGTAGGGGGGATGGGCTATGGCTACACCTTC
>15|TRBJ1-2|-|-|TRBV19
CASTAVAFGFRGYTF
TGTGCCAGTACCGCGGTCGCCTTCGGATTTCGTGGCTACACCTTC
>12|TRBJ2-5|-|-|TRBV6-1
CASSEAVETQYF
TGTGCCAGCAGTGAAGCGGTGGAGACCCAGTACTTC
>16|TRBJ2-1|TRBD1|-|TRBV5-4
CASSSLRTGAWNEQFF
TGTGCCAGCAGTTCCCTACGGACAGGGGCTTGGAATGAGCAGTTCTTC
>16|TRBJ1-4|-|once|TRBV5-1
CASSRALQGINEKLFF
TGCGCCAGCAGCCGGGCCCTACAGGGAATTAATGAAAAACTGTTTTTT
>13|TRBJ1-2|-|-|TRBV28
CASGREKLYGYTF
TGTGCCAGCGGGAGGGAGAAGTTATATGGCTACACCTTC
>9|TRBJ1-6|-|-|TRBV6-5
CASSRELHF
TGTGCCAGCAGCCGGGAACTCCACTTT
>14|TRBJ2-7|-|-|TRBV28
CASSRGDSYGEQYF
TGTGCCAGCAGCAGGGGAGACTCTTATGGCGAGCAGTACTTC
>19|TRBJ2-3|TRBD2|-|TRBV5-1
CASSRQGGTSGGAGDTQYF
TGCGCCAGCAGCCGCCAGGGTGGGACTAGCGGGGGGGCTGGAGATACGCAGTATTTT
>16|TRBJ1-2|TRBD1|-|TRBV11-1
CASSKTGGGRSKGYTF
TGTGCCAGCAGCAAGACGGGAGGGGGCCGATCTAAAGGCTACACCTTC
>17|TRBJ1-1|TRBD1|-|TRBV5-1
CASSLAQGSFTNTEAFF
TGCGCCAGCAGCTTAGCACAGGGGAGCTTTACGAACACTGAAGCTTTCTTT
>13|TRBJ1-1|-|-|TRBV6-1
CASSEWHGTEAFF
TGTGCCAGCAGTGAATGGCACGGGACTGAAGCTTTCTTT
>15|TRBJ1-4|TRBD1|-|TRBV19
CASSSTGGVREKLFF
TGTGCCAGTAGTAGCACAGGGGGTGTTAGGGAAAAACTGTTTTTT
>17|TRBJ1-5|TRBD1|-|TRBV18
CASSSLTGVSTGQPQHF
TGTGCCAGCTCATCACTGACAGGGGTCTCCACTGGGCAGCCCCAGCATTTT
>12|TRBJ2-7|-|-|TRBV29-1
CSVNRGSYEQYF
TGCAGCGTTAACCGGGGCTCCTACGAGCAGTACTTC
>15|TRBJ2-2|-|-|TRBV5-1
CASSLVLGGQGELFF
TGCGCCAGCAGCTTGGTTCTTGGGGGGCAAGGGGAGCTGTTTTTT
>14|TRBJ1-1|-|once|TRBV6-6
CASSKAMGGTEAFF
TGTGCCAGCAGTAAAGCGATGGGGGGAACTGAAGCTTTCTTT
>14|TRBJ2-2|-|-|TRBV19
CASRPYLDTGELFF
TGTGCCAGTAGACCATACTTAGACACCGGGGAGCTGTTTTTT
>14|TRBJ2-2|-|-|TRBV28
CAARRGAGTGELFF
TGTGCTGCCAGGCGGGGCGCGGGGACCGGGGAGCTGTTTTTT
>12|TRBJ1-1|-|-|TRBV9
CASSVLNSEAFF
TGTGCCAGCAGCGTACTCAACTCTGAAGCTTTCTTT
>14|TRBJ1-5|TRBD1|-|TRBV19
CASSSGQFNQPQHF
TGTGCCAGTAGCTCGGGACAGTTCAATCAGCCCCAGCATTTT
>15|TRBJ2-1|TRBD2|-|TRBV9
CASSVSSGGYNEQFF
TGTGCCAGCAGCGTCTCTAGCGGGGGGTACAATGAGCAGTTCTTC
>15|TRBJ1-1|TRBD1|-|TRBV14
CASSQLQGAPTEAFF
TGTGCCAGCAGCCAGCTACAGGGGGCCCCAACTGAAGCTTTCTTT
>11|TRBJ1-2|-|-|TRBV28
CASSFAGGYTF
TGTGCCAGCAGTTTCGCGGGGGGCTACACCTTC